These T cell receptor beta chains were read from a single sample in a study of early T cells in non-severe SARS-CoV-2 infection. Via MiXCR, TCRdb re-called the 5' RACE reads, giving one row per CDR3 protein. The top ten hold approximately 4.6% of the sample, which has about 26,000 distinct CDR3 sequences, approximately 4% seen once. The material sequenced was whole blood. These receptors all stem from an adult who was a healthcare worker with PCR-confirmed SARS-CoV-2 infection or an uninfected control (not recorded which). The CDR3 runs from the conserved cysteine through the conserved F or W. The order of the fields is D gene, clone size, J gene, V gene, CDR3 DNA, CDR3 protein. A D gene is named only where the DNA matches it firmly. Clone sizes are given selectively: once, few, many, or a class where the clone is expanded.

>NA|many|TRBJ2-7|TRBV20-1
TGCAGTGCTAGTTCTACAGGGGACTTATACGAGCAGTACTTC
CSASSTGDLYEQYF
>TRBD1|NA|TRBJ2-3|TRBV5-1
TGCGCCAGCACCCTCCAGGGGGCAGGCACAGATACGCAGTATTTT
CASTLQGAGTDTQYF
>TRBD2|many|TRBJ2-4|TRBV20-1
TGCAGTGTCTATAGCGGGAGCGCCGGGAACATTCAGTACTTC
CSVYSGSAGNIQYF
>NA|many|TRBJ1-1|TRBV18
TGTGCCAGCTCACCGACGAAGGAGGCTGAAGCTTTCTTT
CASSPTKEAEAFF
>TRBD2|NA|TRBJ2-3|TRBV28
TGTGCCAGCAGTCCGACTAGCGGGTTCGGCACAGATACGCAGTATTTT
CASSPTSGFGTDTQYF
>NA|many|TRBJ2-7|TRBV21-1
TGTGCCAGCAGCAAATTTTTTCGACAGTCCGAGCAGTACTTC
CASSKFFRQSEQYF
>NA|many|TRBJ2-6|TRBV7-9
TGTGCCAGCAGGGGGCAAAACCGGGCTGGGGCCAACGTCCTGACTTTC
CASRGQNRAGANVLTF
>NA|NA|TRBJ2-7|TRBV12-2
TGTGCAGCCCCAAGTTCGAGGGGATACAACGAGCAGTACTTC
CAAPSSRGYNEQYF
>TRBD1|many|TRBJ2-5|TRBV7-9
TGTGCCAGCAGTTATGACAGGGGGCTGGTGGAGACCCAGTACTTC
CASSYDRGLVETQYF
>NA|few|TRBJ1-1|TRBV20-1
TGCAGTGCTAGATCCCTAGGGGAGGGCACTGAAGCTTTCTTT
CSARSLGEGTEAFF
>NA|NA|TRBJ1-1|TRBV28
TGTGCCAGCAGTCGCCGGGCTGAAGCTTTCTTT
CASSRRAEAFF
>NA|many|TRBJ1-1|TRBV7-2
TGTGCCAGCAGCTTGCGGGGGATGGAGGCTTTCTTT
CASSLRGMEAFF
>NA|medium-sized|TRBJ2-2|TRBV11-3
TGTGCCAGCAGCCCTTCGAGGTCCGGGGAGCTGTTTTTT
CASSPSRSGELFF
>TRBD2|few|TRBJ2-2|TRBV19
TGTGCCAGTAGTTCGACCACTAGCGGGAGGCCTCCCTATCGGGAGCTGTTTTTT
CASSSTTSGRPPYRELFF
>NA|medium-sized|TRBJ2-1|TRBV14
TGTGCCAGCAGCCAAGGCCTGGCCGCCAATGAGCAGTTCTTC
CASSQGLAANEQFF
>NA|NA|TRBJ1-1|TRBV30
TGTGCCTGGAGTGTACTGGGGAACACTGAAGCTTTCTTT
CAWSVLGNTEAFF
>NA|once|TRBJ2-1|TRBV6-1
TGTGCCAGCAGTGACTCGGTGTACAATGAGCAGTTCTTC
CASSDSVYNEQFF
>TRBD1|many|TRBJ1-1|TRBV5-1
TGCGCCAGCAGCAGAACGGGACAGGGAAACACTGAAGCTTTCTTT
CASSRTGQGNTEAFF
>NA|few|TRBJ2-3|TRBV5-1
TGCGCCAGCAGCTTTTCGGACGGAGGGGATACGCAGTATTTT
CASSFSDGGDTQYF
>NA|many|TRBJ2-5|TRBV11-2
TGTGCCAGCAGCTTATTTACTGGACGGCCACAAGAGACCCAGTACTTC
CASSLFTGRPQETQYF
>TRBD1|many|TRBJ2-1|TRBV7-8
TGTGCCAGCAGACTGACAGGGGGCAATGAGCAGTTCTTC
CASRLTGGNEQFF
>TRBD2|NA|TRBJ2-5|TRBV20-1
TGCAGTGCAAGACTAGCGGGAGAAGAGACCCAGTACTTC
CSARLAGEETQYF
>NA|few|TRBJ1-5|TRBV12-3/TRBV12-4
TGTGTCAGCAGCCCTGGACGGACTAGCAATCAGCCCCAGCATTTT
CVSSPGRTSNQPQHF
>TRBD1|many|TRBJ2-7|TRBV27
TGTGCCAGCAGGCACAGGGGATCCTACGAGCAGTACTTC
CASRHRGSYEQYF
>NA|medium-sized|TRBJ2-5|TRBV11-2
TGTGCCAGCAGCCCTTCACTAGCTGTGACCCAGTACTTC
CASSPSLAVTQYF
>NA|many|TRBJ2-2|TRBV14
TGTGCCAGCAGCCAAGATCCTGACACCGGGGAGCTGTTTTTT
CASSQDPDTGELFF
>NA|many|TRBJ1-5|TRBV28
TGTGCCAGCAGTTTAGACGGCAATCAGCCCCAGCATTTT
CASSLDGNQPQHF
>NA|many|TRBJ2-7|TRBV2
TGTGCCAGCAGTGGGGGGGCGAATCCCTACGAGCAGTACTTC
CASSGGANPYEQYF
>NA|NA|TRBJ1-2|TRBV29-1
TGCAGCGTTACAGGGAACTATGGCTACACCTTC
CSVTGNYGYTF
>TRBD2|many|TRBJ2-1|TRBV7-2
TGTGCCAGCAGCTTTTTCGGGGGGGTCAATGAGCAGTTCTTC
CASSFFGGVNEQFF
>NA|many|TRBJ2-5|TRBV6-2/TRBV6-3
TGTGCCAGCAGTTACTCAGGGTTACAAGAGACCCAGTACTTC
CASSYSGLQETQYF
>NA|NA|TRBJ2-1|TRBV3-1
TGTGCCAGCAGACAGAGCTCCTACAATGAGCAGTTCTTC
CASRQSSYNEQFF
>TRBD2|few|TRBJ2-2|TRBV20-1
TGCAGTGCCGTACTAGCGGGGGCCACCGGGGAGCTGTTTTTT
CSAVLAGATGELFF
>TRBD2|many|TRBJ2-1|TRBV20-1
TGCAGTGCTAGGCATCGGGGGGGCATGGCTGAGCAGTTCTTC
CSARHRGGMAEQFF
>NA|NA|TRBJ2-7|TRBV28
TGTGCCAGCAGTTTTTCATCGACGCGGGACTACGAGCAGTACTTC
CASSFSSTRDYEQYF
>NA|few|TRBJ1-1|TRBV6-1
TGTGCCAGCAGTGAACTGGGGGGAGACACTGAAGCTTTCTTT
CASSELGGDTEAFF
>NA|few|TRBJ2-1|TRBV6-2/TRBV6-3
TGTGCCAGCAGTAAGTATAGCTCCTACAATGAGCAGTTCTTC
CASSKYSSYNEQFF
>NA|many|TRBJ2-4|TRBV20-1
TGCAGTGCTAGCGCAGGAACCAAAAACATTCAGTACTTC
CSASAGTKNIQYF
>NA|medium-sized|TRBJ2-7|TRBV28
TGTGCCAGCAGTTTAAACTACGAGCAGTACTTC
CASSLNYEQYF
>NA|NA|TRBJ2-5|TRBV28
TGTGCCAGCCGGGGTGTTGGGGAGACCCAGTACTTC
CASRGVGETQYF
>TRBD2|NA|TRBJ2-2|TRBV30
TGTGCCTGGAGTCCTAGCGGGGGTACGAACACCGGGGAGCTGTTTTTT
CAWSPSGGTNTGELFF
>NA|many|TRBJ2-7|TRBV5-1
TGCGCCAGCAGCTCCACTAGATACTACGAGCAGTACTTC
CASSSTRYYEQYF
>NA|many|TRBJ2-2|TRBV12-3/TRBV12-4
TGTGCCAGCGTGAGGGGGGTATCAGGGACCGGGGAGCTGTTTTTT
CASVRGVSGTGELFF
>NA|many|TRBJ2-1|TRBV20-1
TGCAGTGCTAGAGCCCCCCGACTCAGTAATGAGCAGTTCTTC
CSARAPRLSNEQFF
>NA|many|TRBJ2-7|TRBV14
TGTGCCAGCAGCCAAGTCCTCTACGAGCAGTACTTC
CASSQVLYEQYF
>NA|medium-sized|TRBJ2-3|TRBV29-1
TGCAGCGTGGGAGGGGGAATAACGGGCACAGATACGCAGTATTTT
CSVGGGITGTDTQYF
>TRBD1|few|TRBJ1-1|TRBV29-1
TGCAGCGTTGTTCAGGGGGCAGTAAACACTGAAGCTTTCTTT
CSVVQGAVNTEAFF
>TRBD2|NA|TRBJ2-1|TRBV28
TGTGCCAGCAGTTCCCGACTAGCGGCCTACAATGAGCAGTTCTTC
CASSSRLAAYNEQFF
>TRBD1|few|TRBJ1-5|TRBV24-1
TGTGCCACCAGACATCGGACAGGCCTTACTAGCAATCAGCCCCAGCATTTT
CATRHRTGLTSNQPQHF
>NA|many|TRBJ2-4|TRBV20-1
TGCAGTGCTAGAGAGGGGGGGCCAAACATTCAGTACTTC
CSAREGGPNIQYF
>NA|many|TRBJ1-1|TRBV20-1
TGCAGTGCGTGGACACCGAACACTGAAGCTTTCTTT
CSAWTPNTEAFF